The 2 T cell receptor beta chains below were found in one sample sequenced in a study of OX40 agonist ivuxolimab in advanced cancers. TCRdb keeps only in-frame clones here, not all; method: immunoSEQ multiplex PCR. The sample shows approximately 100,000 clones, 80% to 90% of them seen only once. Sequencing used CD4+ or CD8+ T cells sorted from blood, obtained in a trial of the OX40 agonist ivuxolimab. These receptors were obtained from an adult with an advanced solid tumor such as melanoma, head and neck, liver or kidney cancer.

This clone has only one observation. The chain couples TRBV11-3 to TRBJ2-3; 7 nucleotides line up with TRBD2. Trimming removed 5 bases from V and 4 bases from J; junction bases left unmatched: 6. CDR1 is SGHNT and CDR2 is YENEEA in the germline V gene. The CDR3 is made up of 14 amino acids. In DNA form, the CDR3 reads TGTGCCAGCAGCCCGGCTGGGAGGGCAGATACGCAGTATTTT. It specifies CASSPAGRADTQYF.

The gene calls are TRBV5-1 and TRBJ2-1, with D tentatively TRBD1 or TRBD2 (5 bases each). Germline loops: CDR1 SGHRS, CDR2 YFSETQ. The V gene lost 1 base and the J gene lost 8 bases, with 19 bases spanning the gap. The CDR3 totals 16 residues. Here the CDR3 DNA reads TGCGCCAGCAGCTTGACTGGACTGTTGGGGGTGGATGAGCAGTTCTTC. This sequence encodes CASSLTGLLGVDEQFF.